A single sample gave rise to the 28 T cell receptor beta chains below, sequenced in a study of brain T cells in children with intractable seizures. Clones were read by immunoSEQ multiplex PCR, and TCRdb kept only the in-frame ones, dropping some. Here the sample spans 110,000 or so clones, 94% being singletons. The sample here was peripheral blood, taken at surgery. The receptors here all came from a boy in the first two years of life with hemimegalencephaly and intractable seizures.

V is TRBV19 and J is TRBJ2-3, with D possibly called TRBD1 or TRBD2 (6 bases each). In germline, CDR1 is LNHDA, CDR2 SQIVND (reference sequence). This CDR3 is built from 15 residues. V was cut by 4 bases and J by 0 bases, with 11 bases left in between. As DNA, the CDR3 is TGTGCCAGTAGTACCGGGGGCGAGAGCACAGATACGCAGTATTTT. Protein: CASSTGGESTDTQYF. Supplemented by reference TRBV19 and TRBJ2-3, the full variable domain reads DGGITQSPKYLFRKEGQNVTLSCEQNLNHDAMYWYRQDPGQGLRLIYYSQIVNDFQKGDIAEGYSVSREKKESFPLTVTSAQKNPTAFYLCASSTGGESTDTQYFGPGTRLTVL.

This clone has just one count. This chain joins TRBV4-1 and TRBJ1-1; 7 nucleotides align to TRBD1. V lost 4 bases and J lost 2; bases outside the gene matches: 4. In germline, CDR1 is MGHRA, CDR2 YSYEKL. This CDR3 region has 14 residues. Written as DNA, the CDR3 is TGCGCCAGCAGCCGCACAGGGGAAAACACTGAAGCTTTCTTT. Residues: CASSRTGENTEAFF.

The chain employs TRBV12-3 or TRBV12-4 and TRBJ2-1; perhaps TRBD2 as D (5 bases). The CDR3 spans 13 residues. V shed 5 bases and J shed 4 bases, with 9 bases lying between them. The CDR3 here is CASSPERYNEQFF. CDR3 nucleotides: TGTGCCAGCAGTCCCGAGCGGTACAATGAGCAGTTCTTC.

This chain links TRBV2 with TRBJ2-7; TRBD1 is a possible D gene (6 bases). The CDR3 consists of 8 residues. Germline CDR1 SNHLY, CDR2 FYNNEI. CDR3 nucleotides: TGTGGGGCAGGGGTGCAGTACTTC. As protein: CGAGVQYF.

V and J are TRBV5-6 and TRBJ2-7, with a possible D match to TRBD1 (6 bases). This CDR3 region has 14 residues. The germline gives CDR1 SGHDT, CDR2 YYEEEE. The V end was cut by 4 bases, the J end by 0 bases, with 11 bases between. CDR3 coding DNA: TGTGCCAGCAGCAGGACAGATTTCTCCTACGAGCAGTACTTC. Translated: CASSRTDFSYEQYF.

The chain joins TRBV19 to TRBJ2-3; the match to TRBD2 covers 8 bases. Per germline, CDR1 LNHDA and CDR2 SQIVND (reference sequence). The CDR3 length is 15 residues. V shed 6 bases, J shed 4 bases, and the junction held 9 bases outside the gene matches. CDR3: CASRNGGRSADTQYF. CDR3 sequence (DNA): TGTGCCAGTAGAAATGGCGGGAGGTCCGCAGATACGCAGTATTTT.

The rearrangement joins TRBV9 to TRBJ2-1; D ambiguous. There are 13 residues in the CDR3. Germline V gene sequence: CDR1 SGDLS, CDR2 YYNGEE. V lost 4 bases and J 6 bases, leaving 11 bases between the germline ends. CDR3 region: CASSLSAINEQFF. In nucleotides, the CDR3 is TGTGCCAGCAGCCTGTCGGCTATCAATGAGCAGTTCTTC.

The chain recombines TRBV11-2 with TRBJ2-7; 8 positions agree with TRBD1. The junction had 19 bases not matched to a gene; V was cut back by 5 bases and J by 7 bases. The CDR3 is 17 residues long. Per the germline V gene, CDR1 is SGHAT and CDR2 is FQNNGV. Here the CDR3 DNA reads TGTGCCAGCAGCCCCCCCGGGACAGGCCTCTCGAGGGGGGAGCAGTACTTC. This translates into CASSPPGTGLSRGEQYF.

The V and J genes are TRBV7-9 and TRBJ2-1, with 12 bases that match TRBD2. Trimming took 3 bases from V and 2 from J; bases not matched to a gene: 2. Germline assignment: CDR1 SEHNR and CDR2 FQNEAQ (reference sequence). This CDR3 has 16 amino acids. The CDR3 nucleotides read TGTGCCAGCAGCTTCCTAGCGGGAGGGCCCTACAATGAGCAGTTCTTC. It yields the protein CASSFLAGGPYNEQFF.

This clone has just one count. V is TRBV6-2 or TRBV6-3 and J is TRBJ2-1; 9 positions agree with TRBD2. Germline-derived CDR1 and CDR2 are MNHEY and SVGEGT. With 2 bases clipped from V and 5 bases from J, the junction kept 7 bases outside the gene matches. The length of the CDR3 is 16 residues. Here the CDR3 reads CASSYPGLAQNNEQFF. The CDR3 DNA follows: TGTGCCAGCAGTTACCCCGGACTAGCGCAAAACAATGAGCAGTTCTTC.

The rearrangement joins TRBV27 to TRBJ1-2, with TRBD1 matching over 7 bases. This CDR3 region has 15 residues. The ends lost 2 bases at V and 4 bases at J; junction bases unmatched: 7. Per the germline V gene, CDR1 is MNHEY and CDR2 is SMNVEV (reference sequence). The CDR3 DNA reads TGTGCCAGCAGTTTACAGGGGGGGGTTGGCTATGGCTACACCTTC. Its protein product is CASSLQGGVGYGYTF.

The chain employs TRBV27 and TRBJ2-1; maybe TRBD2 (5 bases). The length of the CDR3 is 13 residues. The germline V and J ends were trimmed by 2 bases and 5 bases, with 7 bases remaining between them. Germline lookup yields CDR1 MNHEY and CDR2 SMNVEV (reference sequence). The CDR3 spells CASSLLLDNEQFF. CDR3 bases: TGTGCCAGCAGTTTACTACTAGACAATGAGCAGTTCTTC.

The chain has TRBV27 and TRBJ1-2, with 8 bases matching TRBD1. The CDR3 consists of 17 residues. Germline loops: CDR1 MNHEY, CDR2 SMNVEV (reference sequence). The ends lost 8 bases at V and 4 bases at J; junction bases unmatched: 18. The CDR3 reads CASLPGVNLQGVYGYTF. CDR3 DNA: TGTGCCAGCCTCCCCGGGGTTAACTTACAGGGGGTCTATGGCTACACCTTC.

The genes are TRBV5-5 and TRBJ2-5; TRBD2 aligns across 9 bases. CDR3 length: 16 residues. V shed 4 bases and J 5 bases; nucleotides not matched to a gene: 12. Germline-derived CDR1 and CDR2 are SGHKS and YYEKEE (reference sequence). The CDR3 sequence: CASSPGWAGGSETQYF. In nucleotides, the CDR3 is TGTGCCAGCAGCCCTGGTTGGGCGGGAGGGTCGGAGACCCAGTACTTC.

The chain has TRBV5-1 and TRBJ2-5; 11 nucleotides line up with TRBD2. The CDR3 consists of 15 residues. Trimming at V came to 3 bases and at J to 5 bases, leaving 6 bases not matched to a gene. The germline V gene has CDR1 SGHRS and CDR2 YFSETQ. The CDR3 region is CASSSLAGDGETQYF. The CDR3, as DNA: TGCGCCAGCAGCTCACTAGCGGGAGATGGGGAGACCCAGTACTTC.

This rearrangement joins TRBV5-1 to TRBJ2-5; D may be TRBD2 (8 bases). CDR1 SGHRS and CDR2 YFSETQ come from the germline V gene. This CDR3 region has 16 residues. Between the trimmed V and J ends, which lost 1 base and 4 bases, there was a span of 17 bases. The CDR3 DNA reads TGCGCCAGCAGCTTGAATGGCGGGAGGACAGGAGAGACCCAGTACTTC. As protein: CASSLNGGRTGETQYF.

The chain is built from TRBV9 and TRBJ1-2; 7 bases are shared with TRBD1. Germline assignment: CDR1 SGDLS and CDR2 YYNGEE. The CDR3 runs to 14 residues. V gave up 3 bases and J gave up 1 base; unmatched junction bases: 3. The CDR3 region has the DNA TGTGCCAGCAGCGCCAGGGGGAATAACTATGGCTACACCTTC. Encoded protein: CASSARGNNYGYTF.

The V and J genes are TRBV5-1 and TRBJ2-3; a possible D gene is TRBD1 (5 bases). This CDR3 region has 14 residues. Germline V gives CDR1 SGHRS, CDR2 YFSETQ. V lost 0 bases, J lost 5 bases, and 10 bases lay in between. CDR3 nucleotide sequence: TGCGCCAGCAGCTTGGAAGGGGCAAGAGATACGCAGTATTTT. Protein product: CASSLEGARDTQYF. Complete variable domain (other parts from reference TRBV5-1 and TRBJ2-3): KAGVTQTPRYLIKTRGQQVTLSCSPISGHRSVSWYQQTPGQGLQFLFEYFSETQRNKGNFPGRFSGRQFSNSRSEMNVSTLELGDSALYLCASSLEGARDTQYFGPGTRLTVL.

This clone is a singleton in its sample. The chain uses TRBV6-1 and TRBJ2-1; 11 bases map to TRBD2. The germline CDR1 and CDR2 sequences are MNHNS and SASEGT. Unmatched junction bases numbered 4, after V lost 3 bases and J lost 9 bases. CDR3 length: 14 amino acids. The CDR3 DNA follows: TGTGCCAGCAGTGATCCGGGACTAGCGGCTGAGCAGTTCTTC. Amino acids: CASSDPGLAAEQFF.

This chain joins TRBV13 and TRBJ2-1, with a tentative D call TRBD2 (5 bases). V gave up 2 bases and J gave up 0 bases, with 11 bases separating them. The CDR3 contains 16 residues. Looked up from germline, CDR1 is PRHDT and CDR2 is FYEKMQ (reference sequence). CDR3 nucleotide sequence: TGTGCCAGCAGCTTATACGGGGTTAGCTCCTACAATGAGCAGTTCTTC. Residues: CASSLYGVSSYNEQFF.

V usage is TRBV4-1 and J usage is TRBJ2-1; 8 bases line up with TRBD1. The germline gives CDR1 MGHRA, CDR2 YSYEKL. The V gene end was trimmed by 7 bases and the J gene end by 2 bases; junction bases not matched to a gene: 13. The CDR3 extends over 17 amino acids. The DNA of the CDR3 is TGCGCCAGCAACCGGCGTCACGACAGGGGCGCCTACAATGAGCAGTTCTTC. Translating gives CASNRRHDRGAYNEQFF.

DNA of the CDR3: TGTGCCAGCAGTTTACTTAATAATTCACCCCTCCACTTT. It translates to CASSLLNNSPLHF. V and J are TRBV27 and TRBJ1-6; no firm D call. Trimming cost V 2 bases and J 5 bases, with 4 bases left between them. Germline V CDR1 and CDR2: MNHEY, SMNVEV (reference sequence). The length of the CDR3 is 13 residues.

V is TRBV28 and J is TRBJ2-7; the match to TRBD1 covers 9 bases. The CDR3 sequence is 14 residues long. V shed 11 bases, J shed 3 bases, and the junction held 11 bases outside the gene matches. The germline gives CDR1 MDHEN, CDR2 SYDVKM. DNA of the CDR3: TGTGCCGGACAATCGGGACAGGGAATCTACGAGCAGTACTTC. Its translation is CAGQSGQGIYEQYF.

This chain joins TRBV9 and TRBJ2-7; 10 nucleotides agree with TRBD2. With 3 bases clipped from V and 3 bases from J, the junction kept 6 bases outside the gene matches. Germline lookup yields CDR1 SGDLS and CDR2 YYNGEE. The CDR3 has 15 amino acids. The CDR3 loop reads CASSGDGTSDYEQYF. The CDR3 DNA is TGTGCCAGCAGCGGTGACGGGACTAGCGACTACGAGCAGTACTTC.

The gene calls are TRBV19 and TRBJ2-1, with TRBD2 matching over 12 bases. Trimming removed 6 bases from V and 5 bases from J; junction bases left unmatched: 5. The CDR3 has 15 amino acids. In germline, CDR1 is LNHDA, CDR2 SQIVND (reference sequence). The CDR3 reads CASSQGLAGNNEQFF. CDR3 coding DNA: TGTGCCAGTAGCCAAGGACTAGCGGGAAACAATGAGCAGTTCTTC.

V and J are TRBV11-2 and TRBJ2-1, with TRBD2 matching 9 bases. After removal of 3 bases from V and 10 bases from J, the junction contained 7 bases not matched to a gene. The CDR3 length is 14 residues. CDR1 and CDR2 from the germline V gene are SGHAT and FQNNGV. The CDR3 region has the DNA TGTGCCAGCAGCTTCGGAATAGCGGGAGTCGAGCAGTTCTTC. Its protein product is CASSFGIAGVEQFF.

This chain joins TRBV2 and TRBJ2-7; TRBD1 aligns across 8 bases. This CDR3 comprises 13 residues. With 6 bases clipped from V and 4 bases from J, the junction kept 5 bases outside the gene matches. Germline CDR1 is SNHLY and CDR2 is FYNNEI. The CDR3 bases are TGTGCCAGCAGGCCCCGGACAGGGTACGAGCAGTACTTC. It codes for CASRPRTGYEQYF.

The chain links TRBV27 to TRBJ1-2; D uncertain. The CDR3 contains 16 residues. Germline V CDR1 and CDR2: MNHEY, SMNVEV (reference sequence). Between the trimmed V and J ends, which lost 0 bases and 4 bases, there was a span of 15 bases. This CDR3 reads CASSLSRSVAVYGYTF. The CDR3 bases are TGTGCCAGCAGTTTATCCAGAAGCGTGGCGGTCTATGGCTACACCTTC.